These 9 T cell receptor beta chains were sequenced from one sample in a study of T cells in Graves' hyperthyroidism and ophthalmopathy. It was RNA transcripts that yielded the amplified TCR beta CDR3 regions. HTBI primers were used for first-round RT-PCR of the TCR CDR3. TCRdb processed the multiplex PCR reads anew with MiXCR; each CDR3 protein has one entry. In the table there are under 700,000 distinct CDR3 sequences, over 15% of which are singletons. Input material: blood. Source of these receptors: a woman under 30 with Graves' hyperthyroidism.

This clonotype showed up many times. CDR3: CASSSKRLAGYSYEQYF. As DNA, the CDR3 is TGTGCCAGCAGTTCGAAACGGTTAGCGGGCTATTCCTACGAGCAGTACTTC. V is TRBV28 and J is TRBJ2-7; the match to TRBD2 covers 7 bases. The CDR3 consists of 17 residues. J lost 1 base, V lost 4 bases, and 13 bases had no gene match. CDR1 is MDHEN and CDR2 is SYDVKM in the germline V gene.

This clonotype showed up many times. The rearrangement uses TRBV2 and TRBJ2-1; 10 positions agree with TRBD2. The CDR3 has 14 residues. V was pared by 7 bases and J by 6 bases, with 6 bases of the junction left unmatched. Germline lookup yields CDR1 SNHLY and CDR2 FYNNEI. The CDR3 nucleotides read TGTGCCAGCAAAAAAGGACTAGCGGTCAATGAGCAGTTCTTC. Translating gives CASKKGLAVNEQFF.

This clonotype was counted at least ten times. The chain is built from TRBV24-1 and TRBJ2-6, with D perhaps matching TRBD2 (5 bases). The germline V and J ends were trimmed by 2 bases and 5 bases, with 18 bases remaining between them. From germline, CDR1 is KGHDR and CDR2 SFDVKD. This CDR3 has 18 residues. The CDR3 DNA reads TGTGCCACCAGTGATTCGAAGGACGGACTCTACTGGGCCAACGTCCTGACTTTC. Its protein is CATSDSKDGLYWANVLTF.

This clonotype was observed a single time. It may be a read error: a sequence one base away is much more abundant. J is TRBJ2-3 and V is TRBV2; D remains ambiguous. CDR1 is SNHLY, CDR2 FYNNEI, per germline. Trimming shortened V by 7 bases and J by 4 bases, and 12 bases separated the two germline ends. This CDR3 is built from 13 residues. CDR3 DNA sequence: TGTGCCAGCAACTTATACGTGTCAGATACGCAGTATTTT. Residues: CASNLYVSDTQYF.

This clonotype was counted at least ten times. This chain joins TRBV3-1 and TRBJ1-5; D unresolved. The CDR3 extends over 15 amino acids. From germline, CDR1 is LGHDT and CDR2 YNNKEL (reference sequence). The ends were cut back, 1 base at V and 1 base at J, with 8 bases in the middle. CDR3: CASSQGGGSNQPQHF. DNA for the CDR3: TGTGCCAGCAGCCAAGGCGGCGGGAGCAATCAGCCCCAGCATTTT.

This chain connects TRBV4-1 to TRBJ2-6; D is uncertain. The CDR3 spans 16 residues. The V end was cut by 2 bases, the J end by 0 bases, with 8 bases between. The germline CDR1 and CDR2 sequences are MGHRA and YSYEKL. CDR3 in DNA: TGCGCCAGCAGCCAACTTCCAGGCTCTGGGGCCAACGTCCTGACTTTC. Translation gives CASSQLPGSGANVLTF.

This clonotype has at least ten counts. The rearrangement joins TRBV7-2 to TRBJ1-1; D is uncertain. Deletions cut 5 bases from V and 8 bases from J, with 15 bases between. The CDR3 consists of 13 residues. Germline-derived CDR1 and CDR2 are SGHTA and FQGNSA. CDR3 in amino acids: CASSPPGVLEAFF. As DNA, the CDR3 is TGTGCCAGCAGCCCGCCAGGAGTCCTAGAAGCTTTCTTT.

This clonotype was seen at least ten times. J is TRBJ1-1 and V is TRBV6-2 or TRBV6-3; D is ambiguous. The CDR3 sequence is 14 residues long. V lost 4 bases and J 1 base, leaving 10 bases between the germline ends. Germline CDR1 reads MNHEY; CDR2 reads SVGEGT. CDR3 in DNA: TGTGCCAGCAGTTTTCGGACGGGGAACACTGAAGCTTTCTTT. Translation: CASSFRTGNTEAFF.

This clonotype turned up a few times. The rearrangement uses TRBV24-1 and TRBJ1-1, with 7 bases aligning to TRBD1. In germline, CDR1 is KGHDR, CDR2 SFDVKD. J was trimmed by 1 base and V by 7 bases; bases with no gene match: 5. The CDR3 has 14 amino acids. The CDR3 DNA reads TGTGCCACCAGGTCGACAGGGTGGAACACTGAAGCTTTCTTT. Translated: CATRSTGWNTEAFF.